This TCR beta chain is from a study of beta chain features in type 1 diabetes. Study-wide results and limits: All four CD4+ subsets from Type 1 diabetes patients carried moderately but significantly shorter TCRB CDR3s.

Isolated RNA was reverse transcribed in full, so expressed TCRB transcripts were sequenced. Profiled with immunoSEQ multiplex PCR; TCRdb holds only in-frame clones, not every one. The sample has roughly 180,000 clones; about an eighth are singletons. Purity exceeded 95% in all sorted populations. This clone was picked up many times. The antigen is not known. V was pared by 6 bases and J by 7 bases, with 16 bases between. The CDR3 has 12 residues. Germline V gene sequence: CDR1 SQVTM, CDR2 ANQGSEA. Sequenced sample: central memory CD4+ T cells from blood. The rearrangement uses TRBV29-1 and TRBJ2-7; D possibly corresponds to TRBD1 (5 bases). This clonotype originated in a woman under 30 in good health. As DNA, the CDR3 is TGCAGCGTGACGAGGACACGTACGGAGCAGTACTTC. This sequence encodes CSVTRTRTEQYF.